The 24 T cell receptor beta chains below all came from one sample that was sequenced in a study of molecular identifiers for immune sequencing clone quantification. TCRdb itself ran the PCR reads through MiXCR, one entry per CDR3 protein. Of hundreds of thousands of distinct CDR3 sequences listed, about a fifth are singletons. The sequenced sample consisted of naive CD8+ T cells from blood, with Jurkat cell RNA spiked in. Subset reported: FACS-sorted CD8+CD4-CCR7+CD45RA+ naive T cells. The receptors stem from a human donor in good health. Some libraries in this study had Jurkat cell RNA spiked in.

This clonotype was seen only a few times. The rearrangement links TRBV6-1 to TRBJ2-3; D call uncertain. This CDR3 is 13 amino acids long. Trimming took 7 bases from V and 4 from J, leaving 12 bases between them. Germline V gene lookup returns CDR1 MNHNS and CDR2 SASEGT. The CDR3 DNA reads TGTGCCAGCATACCGCTTATATCAGATACGCAGTATTTT. Protein sequence: CASIPLISDTQYF.

Comment on this clonotype: A read error may explain this, as a much larger clone is one base away. V usage is TRBV3-1 and J usage is TRBJ2-7, with D possibly matching TRBD1 (6 bases). The CDR3 totals 13 residues. The V gene's germline CDR1 is LGHDT and CDR2 YNNKEL (reference sequence). CDR3 in amino acids: CVSSPDSAYEQYF. Here the CDR3 DNA reads TGTGTCAGCAGCCCGGACAGCGCCTACGAGCAGTACTTC.

A note on this clonotype: One end of the junction varies from germline; a read error may be responsible. The DNA of the CDR3 is TGTGCCAGCAGCTTCCCAGGGGCGGGGGAGCTGTCTTTT. Translating it yields CASSFPGAGELSF. The V gene is TRBV7-3, the J gene TRBJ2-2; D might be TRBD2 (7 bases). Germline V gene sequence: CDR1 SGHTA, CDR2 FQGTGA. The CDR3 runs 13 residues.

This clonotype showed up many times. The chain carries TRBV6-6 and TRBJ1-2; TRBD1 matches at 7 bases. This CDR3 is built from 19 residues. Trimming removed 2 bases from V and 3 bases from J; junction bases left unmatched: 18. Germline V CDR1 and CDR2: MNHNY, SVGAGI (reference sequence). The CDR3 nucleotides are TGTGCCAGCAGTTACCGGGGGCGACAGGGACCCCCTTCAGACTATGGCTACACCTTC. As protein: CASSYRGRQGPPSDYGYTF.

Ten or more counts support this clonotype. The chain recombines TRBV7-2 with TRBJ2-5; 9 nucleotides align to TRBD1. The germline V gene encodes CDR1 SGHTA and CDR2 FQGNSA. This CDR3 comprises 16 residues. The trim removed 4 bases at V and 0 bases at J, leaving 6 bases unmatched. The CDR3 DNA reads TGTGCCAGCAGCTCCGGGACAGGGTCGTACCAAGAGACCCAGTACTTC. Translating it yields CASSSGTGSYQETQYF.

The sample holds a few counts of this clonotype. One end of the junction fails to match germline, which may point to a read error. The V call is TRBV6-6, the J call TRBJ1-1; D uncertain. The germline CDR1 and CDR2 sequences are MNHNY and SVGAGI (reference sequence). There are 13 residues in the CDR3. The CDR3 loop reads CVSSYDRNTEAFF. As DNA, the CDR3 is TGTGTCAGCAGTTACGATCGGAACACTGAAGCTTTCTTT.

Ten or more counts support this clonotype. The chain employs TRBV28 and TRBJ1-5; D remains ambiguous. Germline-derived CDR1 and CDR2 are MDHEN and SYDVKM. Trimming left V 3 bases short and J 0 bases short, with 12 bases between. The length of the CDR3 is 16 residues. This CDR3 reads CASSFLAGYSNQPQHF. The CDR3 bases are TGTGCCAGCAGTTTCCTGGCGGGGTATAGCAATCAGCCCCAGCATTTT. Looking up the rest from reference TRBV28 and TRBJ1-5 gives the full variable domain: DVKVTQSSRYLVKRTGEKVFLECVQDMDHENMFWYRQDPGLGLRLIYFSYDVKMKEKGDIPEGYSVSREKKERFSLILESASTNQTSMYLCASSFLAGYSNQPQHFGDGTRLSIL.

In this sample, this clonotype turned up many times. This rearrangement joins TRBV13 to TRBJ2-7; 11 nucleotides line up with TRBD2. Germline trimming cut 4 bases from V and 3 bases from J; bases unmatched to any gene: 14. The V gene's germline CDR1 is PRHDT and CDR2 FYEKMQ (reference sequence). CDR3 length equals 18 residues. In DNA form, the CDR3 reads TGTGCCAGCAGCTCCACTTTATCGTCCGGGACTAGCGGCTACGAGCAGTACTTC. Translation gives CASSSTLSSGTSGYEQYF.

Comment on this clonotype: A much larger clone sits a single nucleotide away, making a read error possible. The J gene is TRBJ2-3, the V gene TRBV11-2, with D possibly matching TRBD1 (5 bases). The germline V gene has CDR1 SGHAT and CDR2 FQNNGV. The CDR3 spans 14 residues. The CDR3 loop reads CASSPELGTGTQYF. DNA of the CDR3: TGTGCCAGCAGCCCCGAGCTGGGCACAGGTACGCAGTATTTT.

This clonotype appeared many times. The chain is built from TRBV7-6 and TRBJ1-1; 7 nucleotides agree with TRBD1. This CDR3 is built from 15 residues. Trimming at V came to 5 bases and at J to 3 bases, leaving 9 bases not matched to a gene. Germline CDR1 is SGHVS and CDR2 is FNYEAQ. The CDR3 loop is CASSNEGGAYTEAFF. In nucleotides, the CDR3 is TGTGCCAGCAGCAATGAAGGGGGCGCCTACACTGAAGCTTTCTTT.

This clonotype has ten or more counts. V and J are TRBV5-1 and TRBJ2-3; 10 bases are shared with TRBD2. With 4 bases clipped from V and 2 bases from J, the junction kept 4 bases outside the gene matches. The germline gives CDR1 SGHRS, CDR2 YFSETQ. The CDR3 totals 15 residues. In nucleotides, the CDR3 is TGCGCCAGCAGCCGTACTAGCGGGAACACAGATACGCAGTATTTT. Its protein product is CASSRTSGNTDTQYF.

Note on this clonotype: A much larger clone lies a single base off, so this may be a read error. V is TRBV5-3 and J is TRBJ2-3; possible D gene TRBD2, 6 bases. TRBV5-3 is treated as an ORF (open reading frame) with a function not yet certain. The CDR3 is 17 residues long. Written as DNA, the CDR3 is TGTGCCAGCAGCTTGGCCGGGGGACGGGGTAGCGCAGATACGCAGTATTTT. Translation: CASSLAGGRGSADTQYF.

This clonotype was picked up many times. The chain uses TRBV27 and TRBJ1-5, with D possibly matching TRBD1 (6 bases). The CDR3 is 14 amino acids. Trimming stripped 5 bases from V and 0 bases from J, with 8 bases between. The germline V gene encodes CDR1 MNHEY and CDR2 SMNVEV (reference sequence). The CDR3, as DNA: TGTGCCAGCAGTCTCAGGGGTAGCAATCAGCCCCAGCATTTT. Translated: CASSLRGSNQPQHF.

Comment on this clonotype: The junction differs from germline at one of its ends, possibly a read error. The rearrangement links TRBV27 to TRBJ1-4; D perhaps matches TRBD1 (6 bases). The V gene's germline CDR1 is MNHEY and CDR2 SMNVEV (reference sequence). CDR3 size: 16 residues. CDR3 DNA sequence: TGTGCCAGCAGTACGACGGACAGTGCAACTAATGAAAGACTGTTTTTT. This gives the protein CASSTTDSATNERLFF.

The J gene is TRBJ1-1, the V gene TRBV19; D uncertain. CDR1 is LNHDA and CDR2 is SQIVND in the germline V gene (reference sequence). The V end lost 8 bases, the J end lost 5 bases, and 15 bases lay between the germline ends. The length of the CDR3 is 13 residues. Written as DNA, the CDR3 is TGTGCCAGTGCAGGCGGCTGGCGTACTGAAGCTTTCTTT. This encodes CASAGGWRTEAFF.

The CDR3 region has the DNA TGTGCCAGCAGTCCAACTCCGTTGGGGGCGCACGCTGAAGCTTTCTTT. Translation: CASSPTPLGAHAEAFF. The chain joins TRBV28 to TRBJ1-1, with D perhaps TRBD1 (6 bases). CDR3 length: 16 residues. V lost 5 bases and J lost 6, with 22 bases in between. The germline gives CDR1 MDHEN, CDR2 SYDVKM.

In regard to this clonotype: At one end the junction does not follow the germline gene, possibly because of a read error. The rearrangement uses TRBV7-9 and TRBJ2-5, with 8 nucleotides matching TRBD1. CDR1 and CDR2 (germline): SEHNR, FQNEAQ (reference sequence). The CDR3 length is 15 residues. The CDR3 sequence is CASSSDRDLQEAQYF. In DNA form, the CDR3 reads TGTGCCAGCAGCTCGGACAGGGACCTTCAAGAGGCCCAGTACTTC.

Of note for this clonotype: Since a much larger clone is just one base distant, this may be a read error. The chain carries TRBV14 and TRBJ2-7; tentative D call: TRBD1 (5 bases). V was cut by 8 bases and J by 2 bases, with 19 bases left in between. The CDR3 contains 15 residues. Germline-derived CDR1 and CDR2 are SGHDN and FVKESK. CDR3 sequence (DNA): TGTGCCAGCTGCCCTCCCTGGGGCGGAACCTACGAGCAGTACTTC. This translates into CASCPPWGGTYEQYF.

This clonotype appeared many times. The chain is built from TRBV11-2 and TRBJ2-3; 13 nucleotides agree with TRBD2. There are 16 residues in the CDR3. Germline lookup yields CDR1 SGHAT and CDR2 FQNNGV. Trimming cost V 5 bases and J 4 bases; bases outside gene matches: 6. CDR3 DNA sequence: TGTGCCAGCAGCCCATGGACTAGCGGGGGAGCAGATACGCAGTATTTT. It yields the protein CASSPWTSGGADTQYF.

This clonotype was recorded many times. V is TRBV28 and J is TRBJ2-3, with D possibly being TRBD1 (5 bases). The germline V gene encodes CDR1 MDHEN and CDR2 SYDVKM. V dropped 3 bases and J dropped 6 bases, with 7 bases sitting between them. CDR3 length: 12 residues. The CDR3 here is CASSFSGDTQYF. The CDR3 DNA is TGTGCCAGCAGTTTTTCAGGGGATACGCAGTATTTT.

This clonotype appeared once. This could be a read error, since a much larger clone is one nucleotide away. J is TRBJ2-2 and V is TRBV3-1, with 7 bases matching TRBD2. There are 16 residues in the CDR3. Germline CDR1 is LGHDT and CDR2 is YNNKEL (reference sequence). CDR3 sequence reads: CAGSPWAGVNTGELFF. The DNA for the CDR3 is TGTGCCGGCAGTCCCTGGGCGGGGGTCAACACCGGGGAGCTGTTTTTT.

Concerning this clonotype: A much larger clone lies one base from this, so it may be a read error. The chain carries TRBV20-1 and TRBJ2-3; D is undetermined. The CDR3 is made up of 10 amino acids. CDR1 is DFQATT and CDR2 is SNEGSKA in the germline V gene (reference sequence). V lost 3 bases and J 8 bases, leaving 6 bases between the germline ends. The CDR3 region has the DNA TGCAGTGCTAGCTCAGGTACGCAGTATTTT. This gives the protein CSASSGTQYF.

This clonotype was detected many times. The chain has TRBV24-1 and TRBJ2-7; 10 positions match TRBD2. This CDR3 comprises 18 residues. Per germline, CDR1 KGHDR and CDR2 SFDVKD. J lost 2 bases, V lost 3 bases, and 12 bases had no gene match. The CDR3 loop reads CATSDASVAGGPTYEQYF. In DNA, the CDR3 is TGTGCCACCAGTGATGCCTCGGTAGCGGGAGGCCCTACCTACGAGCAGTACTTC.

This clonotype was seen at least ten times. This chain links TRBV4-1 with TRBJ1-1; 8 positions agree with TRBD1. Germline CDR1 reads MGHRA; CDR2 reads YSYEKL. The CDR3 is 16 amino acids. Trimming cost V 1 base and J 4 bases; bases outside gene matches: 8. CDR3 DNA: TGCGCCAGCAGCCAAGCCTGGACAGGGTTCGCCACTGAAGCTTTCTTT. Translation: CASSQAWTGFATEAFF.